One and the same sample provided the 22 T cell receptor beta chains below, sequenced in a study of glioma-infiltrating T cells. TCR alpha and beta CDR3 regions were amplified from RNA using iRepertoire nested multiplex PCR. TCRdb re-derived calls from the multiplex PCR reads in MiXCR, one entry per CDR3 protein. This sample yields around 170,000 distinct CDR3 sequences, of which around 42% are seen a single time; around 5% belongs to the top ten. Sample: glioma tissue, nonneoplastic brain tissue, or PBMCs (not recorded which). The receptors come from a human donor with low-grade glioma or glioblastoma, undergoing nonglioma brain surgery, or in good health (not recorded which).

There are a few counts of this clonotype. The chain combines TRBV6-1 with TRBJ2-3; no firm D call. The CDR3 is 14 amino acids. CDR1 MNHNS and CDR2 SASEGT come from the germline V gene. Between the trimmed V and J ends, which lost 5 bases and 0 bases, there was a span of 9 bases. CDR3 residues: CASSSFSSTDTQYF. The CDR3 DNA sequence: TGTGCCAGCAGTTCCTTTAGCAGCACAGATACGCAGTATTTT.

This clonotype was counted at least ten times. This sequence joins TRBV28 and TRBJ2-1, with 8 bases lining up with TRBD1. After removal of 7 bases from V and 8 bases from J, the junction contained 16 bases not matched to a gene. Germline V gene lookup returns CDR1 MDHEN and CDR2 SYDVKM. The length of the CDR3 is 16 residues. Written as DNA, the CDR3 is TGTGCCAGCACCCTGTACTCGGGCAGGGGGCGTGATGAGCAGTTCTTC. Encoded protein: CASTLYSGRGRDEQFF.

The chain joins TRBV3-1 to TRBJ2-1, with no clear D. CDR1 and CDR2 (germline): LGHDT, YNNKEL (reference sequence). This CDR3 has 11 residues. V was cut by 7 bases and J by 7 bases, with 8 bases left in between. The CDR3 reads CASIRGNEQFF. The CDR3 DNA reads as TGTGCCAGCATCCGCGGAAATGAGCAGTTCTTC.

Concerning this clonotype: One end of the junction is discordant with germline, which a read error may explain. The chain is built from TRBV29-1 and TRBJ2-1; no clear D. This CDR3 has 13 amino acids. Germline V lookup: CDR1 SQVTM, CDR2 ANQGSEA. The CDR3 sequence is CSVEAVSYNKQFF. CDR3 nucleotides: TGCAGCGTTGAAGCAGTTTCCTACAATAAGCAGTTCTTC.

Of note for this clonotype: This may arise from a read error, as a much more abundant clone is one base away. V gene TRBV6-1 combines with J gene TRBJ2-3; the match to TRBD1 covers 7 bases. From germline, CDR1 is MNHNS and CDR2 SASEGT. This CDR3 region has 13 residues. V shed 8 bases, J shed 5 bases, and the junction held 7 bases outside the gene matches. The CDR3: CASRDSDKDTQYF. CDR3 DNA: TGTGCCAGCCGGGACAGTGATAAAGATACGCAGTATTTT.

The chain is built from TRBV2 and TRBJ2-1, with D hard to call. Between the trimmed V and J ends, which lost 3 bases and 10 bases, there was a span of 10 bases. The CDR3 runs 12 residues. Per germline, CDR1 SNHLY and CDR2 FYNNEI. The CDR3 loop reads CASSEDGGEQFF. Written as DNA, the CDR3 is TGTGCCAGCAGTGAGGACGGCGGCGAGCAGTTCTTC.

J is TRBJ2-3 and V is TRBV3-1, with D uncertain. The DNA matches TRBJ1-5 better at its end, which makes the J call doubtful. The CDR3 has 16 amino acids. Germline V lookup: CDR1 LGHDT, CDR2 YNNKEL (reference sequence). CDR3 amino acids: CASSQVFGAGEDTQHF. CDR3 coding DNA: TGTGCCAGCAGCCAAGTTTTCGGAGCGGGAGAGGATACGCAGCATTTT.

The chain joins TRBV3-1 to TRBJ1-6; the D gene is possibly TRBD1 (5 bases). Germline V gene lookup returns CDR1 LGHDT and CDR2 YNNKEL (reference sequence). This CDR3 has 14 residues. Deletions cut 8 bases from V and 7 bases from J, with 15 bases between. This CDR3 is CASGMGVGNSPLHF. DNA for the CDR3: TGTGCCAGCGGCATGGGGGTTGGAAATTCACCCCTCCACTTT.

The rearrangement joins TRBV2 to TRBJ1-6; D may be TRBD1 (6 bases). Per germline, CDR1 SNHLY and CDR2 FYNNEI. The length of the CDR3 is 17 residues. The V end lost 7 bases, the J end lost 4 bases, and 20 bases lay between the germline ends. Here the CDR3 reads CASMRGLRTDYNSPLHF. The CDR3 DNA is TGTGCCAGCATGAGGGGTCTGAGGACAGATTATAATTCACCCCTCCACTTT.

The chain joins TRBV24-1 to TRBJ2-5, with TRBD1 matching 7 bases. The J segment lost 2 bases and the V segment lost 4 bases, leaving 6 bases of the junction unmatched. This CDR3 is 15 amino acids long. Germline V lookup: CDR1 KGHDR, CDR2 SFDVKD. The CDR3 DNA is TGTGCCACCAGTGAGAGGGGACAGCTACAAGAGACCCAGTACTTC. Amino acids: CATSERGQLQETQYF.

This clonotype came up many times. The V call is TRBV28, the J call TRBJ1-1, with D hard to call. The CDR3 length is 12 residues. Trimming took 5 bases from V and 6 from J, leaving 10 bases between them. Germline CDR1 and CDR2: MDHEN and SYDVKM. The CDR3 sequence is CASSPGGAEAFF. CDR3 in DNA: TGTGCCAGCAGTCCGGGTGGAGCTGAAGCTTTCTTT.

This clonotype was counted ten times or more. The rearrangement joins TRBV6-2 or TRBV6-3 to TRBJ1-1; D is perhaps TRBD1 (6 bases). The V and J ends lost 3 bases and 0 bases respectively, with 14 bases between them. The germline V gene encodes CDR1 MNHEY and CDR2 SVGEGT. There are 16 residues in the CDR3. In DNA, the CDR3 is TGTGCCAGCAGTTATAGTCAGGGGAATTTGAACACTGAAGCTTTCTTT. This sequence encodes CASSYSQGNLNTEAFF.

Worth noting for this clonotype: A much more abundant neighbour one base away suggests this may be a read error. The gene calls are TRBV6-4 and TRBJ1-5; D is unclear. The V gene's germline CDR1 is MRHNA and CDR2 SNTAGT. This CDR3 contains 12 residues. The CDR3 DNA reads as TGTGCCATCTCCCTTCTGGGTCAGCCCAAGCATTTT. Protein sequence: CAISLLGQPKHF.

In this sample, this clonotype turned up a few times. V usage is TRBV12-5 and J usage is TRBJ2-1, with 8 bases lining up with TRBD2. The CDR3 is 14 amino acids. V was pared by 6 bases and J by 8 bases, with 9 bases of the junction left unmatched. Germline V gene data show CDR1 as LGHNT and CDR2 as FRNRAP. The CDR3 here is CASGISGAGYEQFF. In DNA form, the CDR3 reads TGTGCTAGTGGCATTAGCGGGGCTGGCTATGAGCAGTTCTTC.

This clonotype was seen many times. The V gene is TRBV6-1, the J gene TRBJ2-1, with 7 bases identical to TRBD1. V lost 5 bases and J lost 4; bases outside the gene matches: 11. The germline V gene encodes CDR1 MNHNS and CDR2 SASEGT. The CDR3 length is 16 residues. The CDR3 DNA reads TGTGCCAGCAGTCCATCGACAGGGAATATGTACAATGAGCAGTTCTTC. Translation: CASSPSTGNMYNEQFF.

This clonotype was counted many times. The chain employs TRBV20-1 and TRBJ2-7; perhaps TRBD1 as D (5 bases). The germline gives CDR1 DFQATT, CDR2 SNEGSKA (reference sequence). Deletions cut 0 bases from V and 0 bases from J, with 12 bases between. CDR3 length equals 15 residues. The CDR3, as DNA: TGCAGTGCTAGAGATCAGGAAGGGGACTCCTACGAGCAGTACTTC. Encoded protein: CSARDQEGDSYEQYF.

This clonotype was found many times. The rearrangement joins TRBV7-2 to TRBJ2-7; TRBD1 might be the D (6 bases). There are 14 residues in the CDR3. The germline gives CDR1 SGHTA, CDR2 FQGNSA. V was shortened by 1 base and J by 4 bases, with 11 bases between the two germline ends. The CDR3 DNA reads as TGTGCCAGCAGCTTAGGAGGGGGAAATTACGAGCAGTACTTC. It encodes CASSLGGGNYEQYF.

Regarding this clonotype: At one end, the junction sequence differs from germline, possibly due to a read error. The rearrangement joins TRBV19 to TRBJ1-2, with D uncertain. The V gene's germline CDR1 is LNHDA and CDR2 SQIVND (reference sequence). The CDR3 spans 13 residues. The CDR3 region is CASRIGESYGHTF. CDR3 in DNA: TGTGCCAGTAGAATCGGGGAGTCCTATGGCCACACCTTC.

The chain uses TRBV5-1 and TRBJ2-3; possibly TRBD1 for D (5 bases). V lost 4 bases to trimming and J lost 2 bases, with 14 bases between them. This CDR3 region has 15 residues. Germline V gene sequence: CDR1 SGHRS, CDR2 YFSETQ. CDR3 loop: CASSPQGVFTDTQYF. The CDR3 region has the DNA TGCGCCAGCAGCCCTCAGGGCGTATTCACAGATACGCAGTATTTT.

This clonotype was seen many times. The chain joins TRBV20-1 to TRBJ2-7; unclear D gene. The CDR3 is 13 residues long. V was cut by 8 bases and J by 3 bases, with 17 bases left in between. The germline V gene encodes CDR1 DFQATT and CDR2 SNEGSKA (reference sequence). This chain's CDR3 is CSTGLETRYEQYF. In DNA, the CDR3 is TGCAGTACGGGTTTAGAGACCCGCTACGAGCAGTACTTC.

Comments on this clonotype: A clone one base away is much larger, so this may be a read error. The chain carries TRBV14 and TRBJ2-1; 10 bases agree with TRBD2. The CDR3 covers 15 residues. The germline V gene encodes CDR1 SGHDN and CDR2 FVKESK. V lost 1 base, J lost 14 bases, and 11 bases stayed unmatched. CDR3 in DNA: TGTGCCAGCAGCCAAGGGCTAGCGGGAGTATGGGAGAAGTTCTTC. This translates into CASSQGLAGVWEKFF.

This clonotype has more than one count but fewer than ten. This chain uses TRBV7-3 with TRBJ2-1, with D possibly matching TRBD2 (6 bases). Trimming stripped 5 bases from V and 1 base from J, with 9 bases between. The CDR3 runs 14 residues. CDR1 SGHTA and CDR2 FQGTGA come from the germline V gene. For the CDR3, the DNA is TGTGCCAGCAGCCTCGGGACTTCCTACAATGAGCAGTTCTTC. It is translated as CASSLGTSYNEQFF.